The clone carrying this TCR beta chain was counted between two and nine times. The CDR3 does not end in the conserved phenylalanine or tryptophan, so this is likely a read error. This sample stems from a study of molecular identifiers for immune sequencing clone quantification. This CDR3 spans 16 amino acids. Germline CDR1 and CDR2: MGHRA and YSYEKL. V was shortened by 0 bases and J by 1 base, with 10 bases between the two germline ends. TCRdb redid the calling of the PCR reads with MiXCR, one entry per CDR3 protein. The sample carries some 650,000 distinct CDR3 sequences, 15% to 20% recorded once. This clonotype was obtained from a human donor in good health. Some libraries in this study had Jurkat cell RNA spiked in. V gene TRBV4-1 combines with J gene TRBJ1-3, with no clear D. The sample was naive CD8+ T cells from blood, with Jurkat cell RNA spiked in. Stated subset: FACS-sorted CD8+CD4-CCR7+CD45RA+ naive T cells. The DNA for the CDR3 is TGCGCCAGCAGCCAAGATCTGGCGAGTTCTGGAAACACCATATATTCT. It is translated as CASSQDLASSGNTIYS.